Given below is one T cell receptor beta chain in context. No antigen is known for it. CDR3 size: 14 residues. Trimming removed 4 bases from V and 4 bases from J, with 10 bases in between. CDR1 and CDR2 from the germline V gene are KGHDR and SFDVKD. The record originates from a study of T-cell memory formation after mild COVID-19. Study-level findings and limits: CD4/CD8 balance held among clones contracting day 15 to 85, and later expanders leaned CD4+. The main location of contracting CD4+ clones was CM and EM, and that of contracting CD8+ clones was EMRA.

TCRalpha and TCRbeta libraries used 5'RACE with constant-segment primers and UMIs. Via MiXCR, TCRdb re-called the 5' RACE reads, giving one row per CDR3 protein. The table lists around 430,000 distinct CDR3 sequences, roughly 15% of them singletons. The clonotype originates from a man younger than 35 who had mild COVID-19 (a few samples of this study predate the infection). Cell type and time point are not known. The chain couples TRBV24-1 to TRBJ2-1, with D perhaps matching TRBD1 (6 bases). Sequenced input: PBMCs or a T cell subset sorted from them (not recorded which). The CDR3 is CATSDTTGYNEQFF. The CDR3 bases are TGTGCCACCAGTGACACGACAGGTTACAATGAGCAGTTCTTC.